One and the same sample provided the 26 T cell receptor beta chains below, sequenced in a study of blood T cell repertoires in COVID-19. The assay was immunoSEQ multiplex PCR, and TCRdb's table has in-frame clones only and misses some. Here the sample spans around 140,000 clones, around 87% being singletons. The sequenced material came from peripheral blood. The source is a man aged 18 to 29 with COVID-19, enrolled during active disease.

This sequence joins TRBV19 and TRBJ2-7; TRBD1 is a possible D gene (5 bases). Germline assignment: CDR1 LNHDA and CDR2 SQIVND (reference sequence). The CDR3 sequence is 14 residues long. V shed 2 bases and J shed 3 bases, with 11 bases lying between them. In nucleotides, the CDR3 is TGTGCCAGTAGTATACTGGGGCGAGGCTACGAGCAGTACTTC. Translation gives CASSILGRGYEQYF. The full variable domain, in which reference TRBV19 and TRBJ2-7 provide the parts outside the CDR3, is DGGITQSPKYLFRKEGQNVTLSCEQNLNHDAMYWYRQDPGQGLRLIYYSQIVNDFQKGDIAEGYSVSREKKESFPLTVTSAQKNPTAFYLCASSILGRGYEQYFGPGTRLTVT.

This clone was found once. CDR3: CASSRGYNQPQHF. For the CDR3, the DNA is TGTGCCAGCAGTAGAGGGTACAATCAGCCCCAGCATTTT. The chain employs TRBV6-2 or TRBV6-3 and TRBJ1-5; D is ambiguous. In germline, CDR1 is MNHEY, CDR2 SVGEGT. This CDR3 region has 13 residues. Trimming removed 5 bases from V and 3 bases from J, with 8 bases in between.

The J gene is TRBJ2-7, the V gene TRBV12-3 or TRBV12-4; D possibly corresponds to TRBD1 (6 bases). The CDR3 is 12 residues long. Trimming left V 2 bases short and J 6 bases short, with 8 bases between. CDR3 loop: CASSLLGGEQYF. CDR3 nucleotide sequence: TGTGCCAGCAGTTTACTAGGGGGCGAGCAGTACTTC.

The CDR3 reads CASSYSGGRAESNEQFF. The CDR3 DNA follows: TGTGCCAGCAGTTACTCGGGAGGGAGGGCCGAATCCAATGAGCAGTTCTTC. The rearrangement joins TRBV6-2 or TRBV6-3 to TRBJ2-1; 7 positions agree with TRBD2. CDR3 length equals 17 residues. V lost 0 bases and J lost 6; bases outside the gene matches: 11. CDR1 MNHEY and CDR2 SVGEGT come from the germline V gene.

The V call is TRBV28, the J call TRBJ1-2; 8 bases are shared with TRBD1. This CDR3 region has 16 residues. V shed 4 bases, J shed 8 bases, and the junction held 15 bases outside the gene matches. The germline gives CDR1 MDHEN, CDR2 SYDVKM. The CDR3 here is CASSYDGTGRVSGYTF. The CDR3 DNA reads TGTGCCAGCAGTTACGACGGGACAGGTCGTGTGTCGGGCTACACCTTC.

The V call is TRBV28, the J call TRBJ2-5; D perhaps matches TRBD2 (6 bases). This CDR3 has 14 amino acids. Germline loops: CDR1 MDHEN, CDR2 SYDVKM. V lost 5 bases, J lost 5 bases, and 15 bases lay in between. CDR3 sequence: CASSRRAIRETQYF. DNA of the CDR3: TGTGCCAGCAGTAGGAGGGCTATTCGGGAGACCCAGTACTTC. The whole variable domain, remainder taken from reference TRBV28 and TRBJ2-5, is DVKVTQSSRYLVKRTGEKVFLECVQDMDHENMFWYRQDPGLGLRLIYFSYDVKMKEKGDIPEGYSVSREKKERFSLILESASTNQTSMYLCASSRRAIRETQYFGPGTRLLVL.

CDR3 in DNA: TGTGCCAGCAGTAGGGGCCGGTCATCTAGTGAGCAGTTCTTC. Its translation: CASSRGRSSSEQFF. J is TRBJ2-1 and V is TRBV6-2 or TRBV6-3; a weak D match, TRBD1 (5 bases). Per germline, CDR1 MNHEY and CDR2 SVGEGT. Trimming removed 5 bases from V and 9 bases from J, with 17 bases in between. The CDR3 contains 14 residues.

V is TRBV29-1 and J is TRBJ1-1; 7 positions agree with TRBD1. This CDR3 is 15 amino acids long. The V and J ends lost 7 bases and 5 bases, in that order; junction bases with no gene match: 16. CDR1 SQVTM and CDR2 ANQGSEA come from the germline V gene. This CDR3 is CSASRGRGLSTEAFF. In DNA form, the CDR3 reads TGCAGCGCCTCGAGGGGAAGGGGGCTTTCGACTGAAGCTTTCTTT.

Concerning this clone itself: At one of its ends the junction is not consistent with the germline gene, which may arise from a read error. V gene TRBV7-7 combines with J gene TRBJ2-5; D is possibly TRBD2 (5 bases). Germline lookup yields CDR1 SSHAT and CDR2 FNYEAQ (reference sequence). The CDR3 has 17 residues. The CDR3 reads CASSLALGGGGQETQYF. The CDR3, as DNA: TGTGCTAGCAGCTTAGCGTTGGGCGGTGGAGGCCAAGAGACCCAGTACTTC.

The rearrangement uses TRBV12-3 or TRBV12-4 and TRBJ2-7; D gene ambiguous. The V and J ends lost 3 bases and 6 bases respectively, with 12 bases between them. The CDR3 is 13 residues long. CDR3 bases: TGTGCCAGCAGTTTCAACAGTAATAGCGAGCAGTACTTC. It translates to CASSFNSNSEQYF.

V usage is TRBV3-1 (or the pseudogene TRBV3-2) and J usage is TRBJ2-3; TRBD1 might be the D (6 bases). CDR1 and CDR2 from the germline V gene are LGHDT and YNNKEL (reference sequence). V was trimmed by 2 bases and J by 2 bases, leaving 11 bases between them. The CDR3 is 15 amino acids. The CDR3 sequence: CASSQSDSYTDTQYF. The CDR3 DNA follows: TGTGCCAGCAGCCAATCGGACAGCTACACAGATACGCAGTATTTT.

V gene TRBV14 combines with J gene TRBJ1-6; TRBD1 might be the D (6 bases). Germline V gene data show CDR1 as SGHDN and CDR2 as FVKESK. This CDR3 has 15 residues. V dropped 2 bases and J dropped 10 bases, with 15 bases sitting between them. CDR3 nucleotide sequence: TGTGCCAGCAGCCAACGGATAGGGGGTCAGTCACCCCTCCACTTT. Protein product: CASSQRIGGQSPLHF.

The gene calls are TRBV6-5 and TRBJ1-2, with D possibly matching TRBD1 (5 bases). Germline V gene data show CDR1 as MNHEY and CDR2 as SVGAGI. This CDR3 has 12 residues. V was trimmed by 0 bases and J by 8 bases, leaving 7 bases between them. The CDR3 loop is CASSYSTGGYTF. In DNA, the CDR3 is TGTGCCAGCAGTTACTCTACAGGCGGCTACACCTTC.

The V and J genes are TRBV5-1 and TRBJ2-5; D uncertain. The CDR3 consists of 13 residues. Trimming took 4 bases from V and 5 from J, leaving 12 bases between them. Germline-derived CDR1 and CDR2 are SGHRS and YFSETQ. DNA for the CDR3: TGCGCCAGCAGCCCCCCCGCCGGGGAGACCCAGTACTTC. It yields the protein CASSPPAGETQYF.

This chain uses TRBV30 with TRBJ2-3, with TRBD2 matching over 8 bases. The CDR3 has 14 residues. Germline loops: CDR1 GTSNPN, CDR2 SVGIG (reference sequence). The J segment lost 2 bases and the V segment lost 4 bases, leaving 5 bases of the junction unmatched. The CDR3 DNA follows: TGTGCCTGGATGGCGGGAGGCCCCACAGATACGCAGTATTTT. Protein product: CAWMAGGPTDTQYF.

This chain uses TRBV5-1 with TRBJ2-5; no firm D call. Germline CDR1 SGHRS, CDR2 YFSETQ. CDR3 length: 13 residues. V was trimmed by 6 bases and J by 2 bases, leaving 11 bases between them. The DNA of the CDR3 is TGCGCCAGCACCCCCGGCGGACAAGAGACCCAGTACTTC. As protein: CASTPGGQETQYF. The whole variable domain, remainder taken from reference TRBV5-1 and TRBJ2-5, is KAGVTQTPRYLIKTRGQQVTLSCSPISGHRSVSWYQQTPGQGLQFLFEYFSETQRNKGNFPGRFSGRQFSNSRSEMNVSTLELGDSALYLCASTPGGQETQYFGPGTRLLVL.

This chain connects TRBV7-3 to TRBJ2-1, with 10 nucleotides matching TRBD2. V gave up 7 bases and J gave up 7 bases; unmatched junction bases: 4. The CDR3 has 13 residues. Germline V gives CDR1 SGHTA, CDR2 FQGTGA. This CDR3 reads CASTLLAGNEQFF. For the CDR3, the DNA is TGTGCCAGCACGCTACTAGCGGGGAATGAGCAGTTCTTC.

The chain combines TRBV10-1 with TRBJ1-2; D unresolved. This CDR3 contains 15 residues. The germline V and J ends were trimmed by 3 bases and 7 bases, with 18 bases remaining between them. Germline V gives CDR1 WNHNN, CDR2 SYGVQD (reference sequence). The DNA for the CDR3 is TGCGCCAGCAGTGATATTATGAGAGCCCCGGGTGGCTACACCTTC. It translates to CASSDIMRAPGGYTF.

The DNA of the CDR3 is TGTGCCAGCAGCCCTCAGGGGACTAGCGGGAGCAATGAGCAGTTCTTC. Amino acids: CASSPQGTSGSNEQFF. The chain recombines TRBV4-2 with TRBJ2-1; 14 bases line up with TRBD2. Per the germline V gene, CDR1 is LGHNA and CDR2 is YNFKEQ. The CDR3 is 16 residues long. J was trimmed by 6 bases and V by 4 bases; bases with no gene match: 5.

This chain's CDR3 is CASSEVTSAYEQYF. The CDR3 DNA sequence: TGCGCCAGCAGTGAGGTCACTAGTGCCTACGAGCAGTACTTC. The chain has TRBV10-2 and TRBJ2-7, with D possibly matching TRBD2 (5 bases). Germline V gene sequence: CDR1 WSHSY, CDR2 SAAADI. The CDR3 contains 14 residues. Trimming shortened V by 2 bases and J by 2 bases, and 10 bases separated the two germline ends.

The CDR3 region is CASSYWAPQPQHF. DNA of the CDR3: TGTGCCAGCAGTTACTGGGCGCCTCAGCCCCAGCATTTT. The chain combines TRBV6-2 or TRBV6-3 with TRBJ1-5, with D hard to call. Germline-derived CDR1 and CDR2 are MNHEY and SVGEGT. V lost 1 base, J lost 6 bases, and 7 bases lay in between. The length of the CDR3 is 13 residues.

This chain links TRBV6-5 with TRBJ1-2; D may be TRBD1 (6 bases). This CDR3 contains 16 residues. CDR1 and CDR2 from the germline V gene are MNHEY and SVGAGI. Trimming took 0 bases from V and 6 from J, leaving 17 bases between them. The DNA of the CDR3 is TGTGCCAGCAGTTACTCAATGCCCCCAGGACAGCATGGCTACACCTTC. Translating it yields CASSYSMPPGQHGYTF.

The chain is built from TRBV7-8 and TRBJ2-7; D perhaps matches TRBD2 (6 bases). Germline V lookup: CDR1 SGHVS, CDR2 FQNEAQ. This CDR3 contains 15 residues. The V gene lost 4 bases and the J gene lost 2 bases, with 15 bases spanning the gap. CDR3 amino acids: CASSSPGRGTYEQYF. The CDR3, as DNA: TGTGCCAGCAGCTCGCCGGGACGGGGGACCTACGAGCAGTACTTC.

The chain has TRBV15 and TRBJ2-1, with 12 bases that match TRBD1. CDR1 and CDR2 (germline): LNHNV, YYDKDF (reference sequence). This CDR3 comprises 14 residues. Trimming took 8 bases from V and 8 from J; bases not matched to a gene: 7. As DNA, the CDR3 is TGTGCCACCGGCTGGGACAGGGGGCAGGATGAGCAGTTCTTC. This encodes CATGWDRGQDEQFF.

J is TRBJ2-7 and V is TRBV25-1, with 7 bases aligning to TRBD1. Looked up from germline, CDR1 is MGHDK and CDR2 is SYGVNS. This CDR3 has 13 amino acids. The trim removed 2 bases at V and 4 bases at J, leaving 2 bases unmatched. The CDR3 coding sequence is TGTGCCAGCAGTGAAAAACAGGGGTACGAGCAGTACTTC. Protein: CASSEKQGYEQYF.

The gene calls are TRBV29-1 and TRBJ2-7; perhaps TRBD2 as D (6 bases). The CDR3 has 13 amino acids. CDR1 is SQVTM, CDR2 ANQGSEA, per germline. Trimming left V 6 bases short and J 4 bases short, with 16 bases between. The CDR3 DNA follows: TGCAGCGTGTCAGGAGGGATTGGGTACGAGCAGTACTTC. Its protein product is CSVSGGIGYEQYF.